This T cell receptor (beta chain) originates from a study of blood T cell repertoires in COVID-19. Study as a whole: Sites in the United States, Italy and Spain provided acute and convalescent COVID-19 samples. The analysed material was cDNA or gDNA that came from T cells, B-cell-depleted T cells, or PBMCs.

Germline V gene data show CDR1 as SGHAT and CDR2 as FQNNGV. V lost 5 bases, J lost 6 bases, and 19 bases lay in between. This CDR3 has 15 residues. Authors' analysis steps: From reference gene primer amplification, estimates of nucleated cell counts were derived. TCRdb's copy holds only in-frame clones and misses some; the assay was immunoSEQ multiplex PCR. V, J and clone size were drawn from that table, and D and trimming were deduced from the DNA. Here the sample spans about 220,000 clones, more than 75% being singletons. The clonotype was recovered from a human donor in a cohort sampled during active COVID-19. This chain uses TRBV11-2 with TRBJ1-1, with D possibly matching TRBD1 (5 bases). Sequenced: peripheral blood. In DNA form, the CDR3 reads TGTGCCAGCAGCCAAACTCTTCAATCAGGGTCTGAAGCTTTCTTT. This sequence encodes CASSQTLQSGSEAFF.